The T cell receptor beta chain described here comes from a study of identifying expanded T cells in peripheral blood. Study-wide points: Differentially abundant clones: about 1.2 between replicates, approximately 16 at 2 to 3 weeks, roughly 18 at four. Variance in clone template counts between roughly 2-week samples significantly increased with total template count across all healthy donors.

Clones were read by immunoSEQ multiplex PCR, and TCRdb kept only the in-frame ones, dropping some. Of approximately 100,000 clones listed, about 89% were seen once; the top ten hold 15% to 20%. No infections or other immune events were documented during collection. Comments on this clone: Its target is unknown.

The ends were cut back, 4 bases at V and 4 bases at J, with 6 bases in the middle. This CDR3 has 12 amino acids. The germline gives CDR1 SGHNT, CDR2 YYREEE (reference sequence). The sequenced sample was blood. The chain combines TRBV5-4 with TRBJ1-5; D is ambiguous. This clonotype was obtained from a person aged 18 to 75 in good health. The CDR3 DNA follows: TGTGCCAGCAGCCTACCAAATCAGCCCCAGCATTTT. Protein sequence: CASSLPNQPQHF. The full variable domain, rest sourced from reference TRBV5-4 and TRBJ1-5, is ETGVTQSPTHLIKTRGQQVTLRCSSQSGHNTVSWYQQALGQGPQFIFQYYREEENGRGNFPPRFSGLQFPNYSSELNVNALELDDSALYLCASSLPNQPQHFGDGTRLSIL.